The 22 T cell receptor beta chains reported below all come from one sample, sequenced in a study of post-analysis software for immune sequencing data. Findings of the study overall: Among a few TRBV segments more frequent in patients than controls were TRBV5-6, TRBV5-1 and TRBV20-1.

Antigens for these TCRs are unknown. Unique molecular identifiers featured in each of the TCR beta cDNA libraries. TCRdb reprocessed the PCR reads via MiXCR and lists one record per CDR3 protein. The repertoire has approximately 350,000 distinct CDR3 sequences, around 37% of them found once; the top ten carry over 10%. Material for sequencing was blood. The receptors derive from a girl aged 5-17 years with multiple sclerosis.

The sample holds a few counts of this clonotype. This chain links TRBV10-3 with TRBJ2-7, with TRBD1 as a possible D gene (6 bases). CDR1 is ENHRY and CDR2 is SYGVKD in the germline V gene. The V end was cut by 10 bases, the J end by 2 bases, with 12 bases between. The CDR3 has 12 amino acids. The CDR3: CATRGSTYEQYF. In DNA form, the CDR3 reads TGTGCCACCAGGGGATCGACCTACGAGCAGTACTTC.

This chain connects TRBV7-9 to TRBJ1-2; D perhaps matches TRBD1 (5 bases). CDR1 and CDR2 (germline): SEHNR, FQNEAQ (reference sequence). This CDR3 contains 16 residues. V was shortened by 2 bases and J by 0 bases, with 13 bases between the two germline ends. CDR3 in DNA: TGTGCCAGCAGCTTATTGGGACGGAGTTCTAACTATGGCTACACCTTC. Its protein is CASSLLGRSSNYGYTF.

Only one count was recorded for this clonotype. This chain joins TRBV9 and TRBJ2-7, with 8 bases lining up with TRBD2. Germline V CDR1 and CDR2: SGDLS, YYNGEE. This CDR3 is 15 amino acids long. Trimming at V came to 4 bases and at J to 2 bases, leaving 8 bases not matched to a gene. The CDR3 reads CASSSTGTRTYEQYF. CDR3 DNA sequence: TGTGCCAGCAGCTCCACCGGGACTAGGACCTACGAGCAGTACTTC.

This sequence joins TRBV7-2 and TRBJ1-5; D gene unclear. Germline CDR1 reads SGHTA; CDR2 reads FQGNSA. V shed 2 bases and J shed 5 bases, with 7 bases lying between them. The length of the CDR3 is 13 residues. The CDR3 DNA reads TGTGCCAGCAGCTTACCCCCTTATCAGCCCCAGCATTTT. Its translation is CASSLPPYQPQHF.

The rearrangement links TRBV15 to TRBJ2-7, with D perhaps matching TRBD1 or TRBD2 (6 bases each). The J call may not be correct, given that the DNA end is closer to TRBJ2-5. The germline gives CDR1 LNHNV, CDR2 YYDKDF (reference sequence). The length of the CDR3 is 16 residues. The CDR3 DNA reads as TGTGCCACCAGCAGAGATCTGCAGGGGAGGCGGGAGACCCAGTACTTC. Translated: CATSRDLQGRRETQYF.

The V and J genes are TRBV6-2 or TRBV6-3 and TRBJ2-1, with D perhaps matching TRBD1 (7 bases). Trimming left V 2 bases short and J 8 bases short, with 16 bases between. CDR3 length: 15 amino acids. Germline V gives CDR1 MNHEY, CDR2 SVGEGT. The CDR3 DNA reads TGTGCCAGCAGTTACCAGGGGGGCGCGATAGATGAGCAGTTCTTC. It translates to CASSYQGGAIDEQFF.

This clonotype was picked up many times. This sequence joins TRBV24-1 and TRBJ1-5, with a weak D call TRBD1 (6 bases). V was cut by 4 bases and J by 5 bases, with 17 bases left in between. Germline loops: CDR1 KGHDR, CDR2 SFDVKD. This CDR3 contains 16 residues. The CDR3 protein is CATSDSTGPRDQPQHF. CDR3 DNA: TGTGCCACCAGTGACTCTACAGGGCCTCGGGATCAGCCCCAGCATTTT.

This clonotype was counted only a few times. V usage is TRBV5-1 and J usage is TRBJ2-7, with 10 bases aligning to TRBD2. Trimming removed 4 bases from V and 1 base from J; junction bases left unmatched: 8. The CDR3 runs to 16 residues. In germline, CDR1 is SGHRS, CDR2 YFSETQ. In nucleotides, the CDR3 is TGCGCCAGCAGCGTAGCGACTAGCGGGCGTTCCTACGAGCAGTACTTC. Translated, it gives CASSVATSGRSYEQYF.

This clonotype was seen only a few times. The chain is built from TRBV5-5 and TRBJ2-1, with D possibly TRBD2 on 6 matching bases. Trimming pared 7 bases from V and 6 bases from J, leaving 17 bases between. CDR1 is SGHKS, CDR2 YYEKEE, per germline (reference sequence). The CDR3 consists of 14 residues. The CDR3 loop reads CASDRAGRRNEQFF. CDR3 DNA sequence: TGTGCCAGCGATCGCGCGGGGCGTCGCAATGAGCAGTTCTTC.

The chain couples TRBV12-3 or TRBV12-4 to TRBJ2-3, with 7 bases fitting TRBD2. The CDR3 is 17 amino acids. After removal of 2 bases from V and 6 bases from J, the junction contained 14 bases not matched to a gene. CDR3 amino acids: CASSLLLGRGGADTQYF. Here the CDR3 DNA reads TGTGCCAGCAGTTTATTATTGGGGAGGGGTGGAGCCGATACGCAGTATTTT.

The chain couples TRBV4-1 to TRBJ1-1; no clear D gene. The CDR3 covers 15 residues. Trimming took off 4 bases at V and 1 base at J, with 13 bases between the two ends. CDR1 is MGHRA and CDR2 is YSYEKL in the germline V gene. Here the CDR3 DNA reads TGCGCCAGCAGCCCCCGGAGGTCGGGGAACACTGAAGCTTTCTTT. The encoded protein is CASSPRRSGNTEAFF.

The CDR3 is CASSLGQGGLEQYF. The CDR3 nucleotides are TGCGCCAGCAGCCTCGGACAGGGTGGCCTCGAGCAGTACTTC. The rearrangement uses TRBV5-1 and TRBJ2-7, with TRBD1 identical over 8 bases. The V segment lost 4 bases and the J segment 6 bases; nucleotides outside the gene matches: 9. CDR1 and CDR2 from the germline V gene are SGHRS and YFSETQ. The CDR3 extends over 14 amino acids.

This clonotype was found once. This CDR3 is CSARDYGGGEQYF. The DNA of the CDR3 is TGCAGTGCTAGAGATTACGGGGGCGGCGAGCAGTACTTC. V is TRBV20-1 and J is TRBJ2-7; D is possibly TRBD1 or TRBD2 (6 bases each). Germline V gives CDR1 DFQATT, CDR2 SNEGSKA (reference sequence). The CDR3 is 13 residues long. Trimming stripped 0 bases from V and 6 bases from J, with 12 bases between.

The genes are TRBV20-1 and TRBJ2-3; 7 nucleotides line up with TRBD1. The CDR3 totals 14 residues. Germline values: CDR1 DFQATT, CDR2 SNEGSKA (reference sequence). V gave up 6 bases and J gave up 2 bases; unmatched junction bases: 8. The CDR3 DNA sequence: TGCAGTGCCCCCGGGACAGTCCTCACAGATACGCAGTATTTT. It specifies CSAPGTVLTDTQYF.

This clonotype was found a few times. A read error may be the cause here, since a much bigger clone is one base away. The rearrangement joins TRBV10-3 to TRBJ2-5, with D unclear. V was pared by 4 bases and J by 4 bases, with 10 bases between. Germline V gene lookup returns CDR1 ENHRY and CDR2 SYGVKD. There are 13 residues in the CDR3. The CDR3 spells CAISVEYRETQYF. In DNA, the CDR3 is TGTGCCATCAGTGTGGAATACCGAGAGACCCAGTACTTC.

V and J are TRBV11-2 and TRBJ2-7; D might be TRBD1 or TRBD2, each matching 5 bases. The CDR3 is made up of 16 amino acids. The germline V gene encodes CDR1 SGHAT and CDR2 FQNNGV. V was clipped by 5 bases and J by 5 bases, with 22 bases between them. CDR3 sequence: CASSRDGTWRDNEQYF. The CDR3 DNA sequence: TGTGCCAGCAGCCGCGATGGGACCTGGAGAGATAACGAGCAGTACTTC.

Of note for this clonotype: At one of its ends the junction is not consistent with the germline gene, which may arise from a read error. The CDR3 DNA is TGCAGTGTTAGAGACGGGACAGGGACTATTGAAGCTTTCTTT. Its protein product is CSVRDGTGTIEAFF. V usage is TRBV20-1 and J usage is TRBJ1-1, with TRBD1 matching 9 bases. This CDR3 has 14 amino acids. CDR1 is DFQATT, CDR2 SNEGSKA, per germline (reference sequence).

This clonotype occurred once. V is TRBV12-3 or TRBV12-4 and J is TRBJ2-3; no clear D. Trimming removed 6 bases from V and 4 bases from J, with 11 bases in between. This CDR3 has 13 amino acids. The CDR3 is CASSSQSADTQYF. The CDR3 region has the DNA TGTGCCAGCAGCTCCCAAAGCGCAGATACGCAGTATTTT.

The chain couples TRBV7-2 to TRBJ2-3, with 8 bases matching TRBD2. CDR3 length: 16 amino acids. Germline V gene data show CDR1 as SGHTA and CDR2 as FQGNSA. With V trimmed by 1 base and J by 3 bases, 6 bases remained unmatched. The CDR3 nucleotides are TGTGCCAGCAGCTTAGGTGGCGGGGGGTCAACAGATACGCAGTATTTT. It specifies CASSLGGGGSTDTQYF.

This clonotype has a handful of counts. The CDR3 is CASSYLMGSSYNEQFF. In DNA, the CDR3 is TGTGCCAGCAGCTACCTAATGGGAAGCTCCTACAATGAGCAGTTCTTC. V usage is TRBV11-2 and J usage is TRBJ2-1; D remains ambiguous. CDR3 size: 16 residues. Germline V gives CDR1 SGHAT, CDR2 FQNNGV. The V end was cut by 4 bases, the J end by 0 bases, with 13 bases between. Combining the CDR3 with reference TRBV11-2 and TRBJ2-1 gives the whole variable domain EAGVAQSPRYKIIEKRQSVAFWCNPISGHATLYWYQQILGQGPKLLIQFQNNGVVDDSQLPKDRFSAERLKGVDSTLKIQPAKLEDSAVYLCASSYLMGSSYNEQFFGPGTRLTVL.

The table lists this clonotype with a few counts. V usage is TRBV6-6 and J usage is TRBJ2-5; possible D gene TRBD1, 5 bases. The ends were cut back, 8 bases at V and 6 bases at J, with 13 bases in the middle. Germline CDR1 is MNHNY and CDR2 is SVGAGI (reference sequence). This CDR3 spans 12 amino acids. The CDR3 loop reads CASLNGAQTQYF. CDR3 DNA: TGTGCCAGCCTAAATGGGGCGCAGACCCAGTACTTC.

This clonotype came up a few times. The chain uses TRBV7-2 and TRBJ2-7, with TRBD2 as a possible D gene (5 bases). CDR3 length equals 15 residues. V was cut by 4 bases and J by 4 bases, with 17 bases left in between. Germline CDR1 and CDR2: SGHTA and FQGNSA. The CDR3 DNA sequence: TGTGCCAGCAGCTCGCGGGCCTCATCGGGATACGAGCAGTACTTC. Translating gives CASSSRASSGYEQYF.